Listed below are T cell receptor beta chains from one sample, sequenced in a study of T cells in Graves' hyperthyroidism and ophthalmopathy. TCRdb reprocessed the multiplex PCR reads via MiXCR and lists one record per CDR3 protein. There are 550,000 to 650,000 distinct CDR3 sequences in the sample; 14% occur only once, and more than 4.5% lies in the top ten. Material: blood. All receptors come from a woman aged 25 to 39 with Graves' hyperthyroidism that later progressed to Graves' ophthalmopathy. Each CDR3 is given without its conserved first and last residue.

ASSAPGDRYGYT	TRBV7-9	TRBJ1-2
AVQRTSYEQY	TRBV6-2/TRBV6-3	TRBJ2-7
ASSKQDRVNEQF	TRBV7-2	TRBJ2-1
ASSRTPGGYEQH	TRBV4-1	TRBJ2-7
ASSSVGGLTDTQY	TRBV7-3	TRBJ2-3
ASSHRKNEQF	TRBV19	TRBJ2-1
AFLRSMNTEAF	TRBV30	TRBJ1-1
ASSPGRGYSGYT	TRBV12-3/TRBV12-4	TRBJ1-2
ASSWATSGNGGQY	TRBV11-2	TRBJ2-7
ASSTSGQVREQY	TRBV5-1	TRBJ2-7
ASSFHRTGWDIKQETQY	TRBV11-3	TRBJ2-5
ASSIVTSNQPQH	TRBV19	TRBJ1-5
SAREDSGRNDEKLF	TRBV20-1	TRBJ1-4
ASSYDRETGELF	TRBV6-2/TRBV6-3	TRBJ2-2
SAIADGQETQY	TRBV20-1	TRBJ2-5
AWRGGSHEQY	TRBV30	TRBJ2-7
AISPGTDYGYT	TRBV10-3	TRBJ1-2
ASLPGTDYGYT	TRBV18	TRBJ1-2
ASTPPPGNTIY	TRBV28	TRBJ1-3
AISTSGRALETQY	TRBV10-3	TRBJ2-5
ATQGGSPSYEQY	TRBV28	TRBJ2-7
SGLTSGHRIDEQF	TRBV29-1	TRBJ2-1
ASSLRRDSSYNEQF	TRBV7-8	TRBJ2-1
ASSRQGENTGELF	TRBV6-2/TRBV6-3	TRBJ2-2
ASSETGRGTNEKLF	TRBV6-1	TRBJ1-4
ASSLLNPMGGNTEAF	TRBV27	TRBJ1-1
ASSLDLAGSQETQY	TRBV5-4	TRBJ2-5
ASSGQVGYGYT	TRBV27	TRBJ1-2
ASSPQGTGSYNEQF	TRBV18	TRBJ2-1
ASSGGQSTPTGELL	TRBV11-3	TRBJ2-2
ASSQPTGRYGYT	TRBV4-1	TRBJ1-2
ASSMGQGGYNEQF	TRBV19	TRBJ2-1
ASSLALRQPGSPLH	TRBV7-6	TRBJ1-6
AGQNPTSGRQF	TRBV6-1	TRBJ2-1
ASSFGLAGELGGELF	TRBV27	TRBJ2-2
AIKTGDGYGYT	TRBV28	TRBJ1-2
ASSQIVGGWTTGELF	TRBV3-1	TRBJ2-2
ASSIGYSGTTNTGELF	TRBV19	TRBJ2-2
ASSYHPGQGGNEQF	TRBV7-2	TRBJ2-1
ASSAQGDAREQY	TRBV13	TRBJ2-7
ASSGQGASNTEAF	TRBV11-2	TRBJ1-1
ASSTTNSNQPQH	TRBV6-1	TRBJ1-5
SAKFGGANEKLF	TRBV20-1	TRBJ1-4
ASSGRIDEAF	TRBV18	TRBJ1-1
ATSPRQVAAAQH	TRBV15	TRBJ1-5
AWRRGSPFSGNTIY	TRBV30	TRBJ1-3
ASSYSLGGPWPQH	TRBV6-5	TRBJ1-5
ASSYKGREYNEQF	TRBV6-2/TRBV6-3	TRBJ2-1
ASLLEGVGGYT	TRBV19	TRBJ1-2
ASSPPSRDGENT	TRBV18	TRBJ1-2
ASSWESGGPTEQF	TRBV7-2	TRBJ2-1
AWRPTGPESTEAF	TRBV30	TRBJ1-1
SVSPRTPGPESYEQY	TRBV20-1	TRBJ2-7
ASSTDRAPATGELF	TRBV27	TRBJ2-2
SARDHLAGVLNEQF	TRBV20-1	TRBJ2-1
ASSLVRGQETQY	TRBV28	TRBJ2-5
ASSPLTSDQETQY	TRBV5-8	TRBJ2-5
ASSSSPGLAGQDSTDTQY	TRBV7-9	TRBJ2-3